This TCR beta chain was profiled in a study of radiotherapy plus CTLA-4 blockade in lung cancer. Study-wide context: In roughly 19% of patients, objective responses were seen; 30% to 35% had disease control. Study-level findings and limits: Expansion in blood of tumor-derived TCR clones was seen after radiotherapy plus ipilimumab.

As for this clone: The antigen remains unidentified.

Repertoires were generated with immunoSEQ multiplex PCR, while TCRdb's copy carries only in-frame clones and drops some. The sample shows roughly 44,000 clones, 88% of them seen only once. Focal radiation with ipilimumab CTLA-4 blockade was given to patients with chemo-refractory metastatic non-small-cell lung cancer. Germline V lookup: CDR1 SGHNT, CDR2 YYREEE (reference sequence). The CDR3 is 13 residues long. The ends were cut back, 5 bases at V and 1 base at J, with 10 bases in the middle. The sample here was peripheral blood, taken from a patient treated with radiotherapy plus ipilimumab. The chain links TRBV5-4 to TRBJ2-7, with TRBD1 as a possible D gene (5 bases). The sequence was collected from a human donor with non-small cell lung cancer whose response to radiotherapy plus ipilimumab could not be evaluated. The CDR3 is CASSPTGSYEQYF. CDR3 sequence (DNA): TGTGCCAGCAGTCCTACAGGATCCTACGAGCAGTACTTC.